A few counts support the clone carrying this T cell receptor (beta chain). The antigen is not known. 5'RACE primed from the constant segment yielded TCR alpha and TCR beta cDNA libraries bearing sample barcodes and UMIs. MiXCR was run by TCRdb on the 5' RACE reads, yielding one entry per CDR3 protein. Among about 240,000 distinct CDR3 sequences, more than 8% were seen once, and the ten largest hold around a fifth. CDR1 is SEHNR and CDR2 is FQNEAQ in the germline V gene (reference sequence). The CDR3 extends over 16 amino acids. V lost 3 bases and J lost 1, with 15 bases in between. These data are taken from a study of T-cell memory formation after mild COVID-19. Study information: Largely donor-specific sequence clusters came from a couple of donors. Study results and limitations: Clones contracting across day 15 to 85 had a balanced CD4/CD8 profile; later expanding clones leaned CD4+.

Sequenced material: PBMCs or a T cell subset sorted from them (not recorded which). The receptor's source is a man between 18 and 35 years old who had mild COVID-19 (a few samples of this study predate the infection). Cell type and time point are not known. The V gene is TRBV7-9, the J gene TRBJ2-5, with D perhaps TRBD1 or TRBD2 (5 bases each). CDR3 in amino acids: CASSLGPRGVQETQYF. The CDR3 DNA reads as TGTGCCAGCAGCTTGGGGCCCCGGGGAGTCCAAGAGACCCAGTACTTC.